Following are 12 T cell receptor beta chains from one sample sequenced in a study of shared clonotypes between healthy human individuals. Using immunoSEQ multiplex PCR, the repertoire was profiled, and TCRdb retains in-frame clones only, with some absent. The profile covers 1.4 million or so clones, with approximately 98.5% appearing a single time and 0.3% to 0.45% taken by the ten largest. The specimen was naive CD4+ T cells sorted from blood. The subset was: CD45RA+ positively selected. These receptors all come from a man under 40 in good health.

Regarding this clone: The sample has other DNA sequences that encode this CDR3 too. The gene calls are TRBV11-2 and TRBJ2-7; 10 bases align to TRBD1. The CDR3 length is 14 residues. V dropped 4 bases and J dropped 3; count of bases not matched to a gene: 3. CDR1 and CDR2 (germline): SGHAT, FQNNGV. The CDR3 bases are TGTGCCAGCAGCTCCCGGGACAGGGGCTACGAGCAGTACTTC. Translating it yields CASSSRDRGYEQYF.

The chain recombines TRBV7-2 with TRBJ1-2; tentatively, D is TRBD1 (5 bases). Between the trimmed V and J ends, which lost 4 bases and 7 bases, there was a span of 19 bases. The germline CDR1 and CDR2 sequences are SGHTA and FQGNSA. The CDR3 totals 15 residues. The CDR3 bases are TGTGCCAGCAGCTATACCGGCCTTCGGGGCTCTGGCTACACCTTC. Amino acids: CASSYTGLRGSGYTF.

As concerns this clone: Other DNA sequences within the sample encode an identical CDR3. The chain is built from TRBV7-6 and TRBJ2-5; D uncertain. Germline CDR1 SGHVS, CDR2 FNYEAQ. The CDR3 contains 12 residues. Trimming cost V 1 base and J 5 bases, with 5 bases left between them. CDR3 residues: CASSLVQETQYF. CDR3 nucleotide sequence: TGTGCCAGCAGCTTAGTTCAGGAGACCCAGTACTTC.

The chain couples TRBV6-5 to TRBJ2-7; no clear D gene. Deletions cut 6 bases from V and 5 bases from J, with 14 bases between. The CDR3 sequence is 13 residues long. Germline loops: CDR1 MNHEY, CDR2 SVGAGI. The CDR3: CASSRNPLDEQYF. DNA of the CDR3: TGTGCCAGCAGCCGGAACCCGCTTGACGAGCAGTACTTC.

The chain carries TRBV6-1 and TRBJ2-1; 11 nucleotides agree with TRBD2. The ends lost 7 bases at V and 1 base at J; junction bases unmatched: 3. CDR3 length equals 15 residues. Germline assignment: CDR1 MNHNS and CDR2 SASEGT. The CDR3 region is CASTLAGGSYNEQFF. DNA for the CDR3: TGTGCCAGCACCCTAGCGGGAGGTTCCTACAATGAGCAGTTCTTC.

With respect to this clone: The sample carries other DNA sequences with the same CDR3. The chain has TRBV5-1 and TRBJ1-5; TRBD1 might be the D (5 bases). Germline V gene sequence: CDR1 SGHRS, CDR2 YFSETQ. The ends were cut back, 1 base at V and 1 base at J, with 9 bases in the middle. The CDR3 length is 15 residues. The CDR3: CASSLSGVSNQPQHF. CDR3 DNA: TGCGCCAGCAGCTTGTCGGGGGTAAGCAATCAGCCCCAGCATTTT. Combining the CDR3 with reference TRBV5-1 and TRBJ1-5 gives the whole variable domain KAGVTQTPRYLIKTRGQQVTLSCSPISGHRSVSWYQQTPGQGLQFLFEYFSETQRNKGNFPGRFSGRQFSNSRSEMNVSTLELGDSALYLCASSLSGVSNQPQHFGDGTRLSIL.

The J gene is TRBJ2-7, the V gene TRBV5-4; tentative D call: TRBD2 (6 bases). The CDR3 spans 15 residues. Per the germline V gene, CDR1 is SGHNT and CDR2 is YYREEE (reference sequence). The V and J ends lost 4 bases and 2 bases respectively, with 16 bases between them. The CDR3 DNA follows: TGTGCCAGCAGCGATATAGCGGACAAGCCCTACGAGCAGTACTTC. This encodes CASSDIADKPYEQYF. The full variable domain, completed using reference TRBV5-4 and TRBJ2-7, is ETGVTQSPTHLIKTRGQQVTLRCSSQSGHNTVSWYQQALGQGPQFIFQYYREEENGRGNFPPRFSGLQFPNYSSELNVNALELDDSALYLCASSDIADKPYEQYFGPGTRLTVT.

This chain's CDR3 is CASSLEKLKGQSYEQYF. In DNA form, the CDR3 reads TGCGCCAGCAGCTTGGAAAAGTTAAAGGGTCAGTCCTACGAGCAGTACTTC. The V and J genes are TRBV5-1 and TRBJ2-7, with D unclear. The CDR3 runs 17 residues. The V gene's germline CDR1 is SGHRS and CDR2 YFSETQ. V shed 0 bases and J shed 1 base, with 17 bases lying between them.

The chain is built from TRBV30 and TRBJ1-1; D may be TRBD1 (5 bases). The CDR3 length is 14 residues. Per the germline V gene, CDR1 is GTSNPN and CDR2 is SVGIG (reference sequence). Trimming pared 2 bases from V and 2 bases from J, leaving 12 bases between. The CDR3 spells CAWSKLGENTEAFF. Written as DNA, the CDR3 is TGTGCCTGGAGTAAGTTGGGGGAAAACACTGAAGCTTTCTTT.

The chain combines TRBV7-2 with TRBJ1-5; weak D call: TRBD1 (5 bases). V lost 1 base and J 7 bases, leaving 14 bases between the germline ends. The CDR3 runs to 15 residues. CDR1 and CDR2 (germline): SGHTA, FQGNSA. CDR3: CASSLDSAGRQPQHF. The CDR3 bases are TGTGCCAGCAGCTTAGATTCGGCAGGGAGGCAGCCCCAGCATTTT.

The CDR3 spells CASSIGGAGLGAYEQYF. CDR3 bases: TGTGCCAGTAGTATTGGTGGTGCGGGACTAGGCGCCTACGAGCAGTACTTC. This rearrangement joins TRBV19 to TRBJ2-7; 8 nucleotides match TRBD2. Germline values: CDR1 LNHDA, CDR2 SQIVND (reference sequence). CDR3 size: 17 residues. After removal of 3 bases from V and 2 bases from J, the junction contained 12 bases not matched to a gene.

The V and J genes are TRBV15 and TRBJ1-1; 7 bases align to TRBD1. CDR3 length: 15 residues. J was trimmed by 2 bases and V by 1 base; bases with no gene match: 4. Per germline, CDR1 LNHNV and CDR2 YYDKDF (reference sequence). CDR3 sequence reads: CATSRGGQVNTEAFF. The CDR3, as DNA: TGTGCCACCAGCAGAGGCGGACAGGTTAACACTGAAGCTTTCTTT.